This T cell receptor (beta chain) was sequenced during a study of cytomegalovirus exposure and HLA in healthy donors. In regard to this clone: Antigen: not known.

The CDR3 contains 15 residues. Per the germline V gene, CDR1 is LGHNA and CDR2 is YNFKEQ. Study-wide results and limits: Apparent HLA restriction characterized most CMV-associated TCR beta chains in a later analysis. CMV serostatus was the sole immune exposure information available.

PCR was performed using 60 Vbeta and 13 Jbeta primers. Some clones are missing from TCRdb's copy, which holds only in-frame ones; the method was immunoSEQ multiplex PCR. The profile covers about 150,000 clones, with around a tenth appearing a single time and 1.5% to 2% taken by the ten largest. Those who donated were healthy bone marrow donors. The rearrangement links TRBV4-2 to TRBJ2-5; 7 bases are shared with TRBD1. Near its end, the DNA agrees better with TRBJ2-7, so the J call may be wrong. The source of this sequence is a male donor in good health and CMV-seronegative. Sequenced sample: PBMCs. This CDR3 is CASSQSGDSLYEQYF. CDR3 nucleotide sequence: TGTGCCAGCAGCCAATCAGGGGACAGTCTCTACGAGCAGTACTTC.